The 31 T cell receptor beta chains below were found in one sample sequenced in a study of blood T cell repertoires in COVID-19. TCRdb's table, derived via immunoSEQ multiplex PCR, lists solely in-frame clones and lacks some. The sample records some 150,000 clones, over 80% being singletons. Material for sequencing was peripheral blood. These receptors originate from a man aged 45-60 years with active COVID-19.

The chain employs TRBV25-1 and TRBJ2-7, with D possibly matching TRBD2 (6 bases). From germline, CDR1 is MGHDK and CDR2 SYGVNS. The CDR3 extends over 13 amino acids. V was cut by 3 bases and J by 3 bases, with 9 bases left in between. CDR3 protein: CASSDGGNYEQYF. CDR3 nucleotides: TGTGCCAGCAGTGACGGAGGGAACTACGAGCAGTACTTC.

V and J are TRBV25-1 and TRBJ1-2, with 10 nucleotides matching TRBD1. The length of the CDR3 is 14 residues. Germline CDR1 and CDR2: MGHDK and SYGVNS. With V trimmed by 4 bases and J by 7 bases, 6 bases remained unmatched. CDR3 region: CASSGDRGFSGYTF. In DNA form, the CDR3 reads TGTGCCAGCAGTGGGGACAGGGGATTCAGTGGCTACACCTTC.

The chain is built from TRBV3-1 (or the pseudogene TRBV3-2) and TRBJ2-7; 15 nucleotides align to TRBD2. The CDR3 runs to 18 residues. Germline V gene lookup returns CDR1 LGHDT and CDR2 YNNKEL (reference sequence). The V segment lost 5 bases and the J segment 0 bases; nucleotides outside the gene matches: 8. CDR3 region: CASSKGTSGGLSSYEQYF. DNA for the CDR3: TGTGCCAGCAGCAAAGGGACTAGCGGGGGGCTTTCCTCCTACGAGCAGTACTTC.

This clone occurred many times. Other DNA sequences of this sample code for an identical CDR3. CDR3 sequence reads: CASSQEGGEQYF. CDR3 sequence (DNA): TGTGCCAGCAGTCAGGAAGGGGGCGAGCAGTACTTC. This chain joins TRBV12-3 or TRBV12-4 and TRBJ2-7; tentatively, D is TRBD1 (6 bases). V gave up 5 bases and J gave up 6 bases, with 11 bases separating them. The length of the CDR3 is 12 residues.

The V and J genes are TRBV30 and TRBJ2-3; D is ambiguous. V lost 3 bases to trimming and J lost 3 bases, with 10 bases between them. Germline CDR1 is GTSNPN and CDR2 is SVGIG (reference sequence). The CDR3 sequence is 13 residues long. Here the CDR3 reads CAWSPKRTDTQYF. Here the CDR3 DNA reads TGTGCCTGGAGCCCTAAACGAACAGATACGCAGTATTTT.

The chain links TRBV11-1 to TRBJ2-1, with 8 bases matching TRBD1. The germline gives CDR1 SGHAT, CDR2 FQDESV (reference sequence). CDR3 length: 15 residues. With 4 bases clipped from V and 3 bases from J, the junction kept 5 bases outside the gene matches. DNA for the CDR3: TGTGCCAGCAGCTCCCCCGGACAGGGCTACAATGAGCAGTTCTTC. Amino acids: CASSSPGQGYNEQFF.

This clone was seen more than once but under ten times. The V call is TRBV19, the J call TRBJ1-5; 9 bases map to TRBD1. J gave up 3 bases and V 4 bases, and 4 bases lay outside the gene matches. The CDR3 spans 15 residues. Germline V gene data show CDR1 as LNHDA and CDR2 as SQIVND (reference sequence). This chain's CDR3 is CASSTTGGYNQPQHF. CDR3 nucleotide sequence: TGTGCCAGTAGTACGACAGGGGGATACAATCAGCCCCAGCATTTT.

The chain couples TRBV6-5 to TRBJ2-2; a weak D match, TRBD1 (5 bases). The V end was cut by 0 bases, the J end by 4 bases, with 9 bases between. The germline gives CDR1 MNHEY, CDR2 SVGAGI. This CDR3 contains 15 residues. The chain's CDR3 is CASSYSSGLTGELFF. For the CDR3, the DNA is TGTGCCAGCAGTTACTCATCAGGGCTCACCGGGGAGCTGTTTTTT.

This chain links TRBV6-1 with TRBJ1-5; a possible D gene is TRBD1 (5 bases). This CDR3 contains 15 residues. Germline V lookup: CDR1 MNHNS, CDR2 SASEGT. V gave up 3 bases and J gave up 4 bases, with 13 bases separating them. This chain's CDR3 is CASSDAWGTNQPQHF. The CDR3 DNA is TGTGCCAGCAGTGACGCCTGGGGCACAAATCAGCCCCAGCATTTT.

V and J are TRBV24-1 and TRBJ2-5; unclear D gene. V lost 7 bases and J 3 bases, leaving 11 bases between the germline ends. This CDR3 region has 13 residues. The V gene's germline CDR1 is KGHDR and CDR2 SFDVKD. The CDR3 bases are TGTGCCACCAGCTCGGGTCCTAAAGAGACCCAGTACTTC. This gives the protein CATSSGPKETQYF.

The chain employs TRBV24-1 and TRBJ2-1; possible D gene TRBD1, 5 bases. The CDR3 contains 16 residues. The V end was cut by 4 bases, the J end by 11 bases, with 23 bases between. Germline V gives CDR1 KGHDR, CDR2 SFDVKD. The DNA of the CDR3 is TGTGCCACCAGTGAGTCACGGCAGGGCCCTTTAGGCCAGCAGTTCTTC. Translation gives CATSESRQGPLGQQFF.

The genes are TRBV9 and TRBJ2-5; TRBD2 might be the D (6 bases). Germline values: CDR1 SGDLS, CDR2 YYNGEE. V was shortened by 3 bases and J by 2 bases, with 14 bases between the two germline ends. The CDR3 contains 15 residues. CDR3 protein: CASSGPGTLQETQYF. For the CDR3, the DNA is TGTGCCAGCAGCGGGCCTGGGACTCTTCAAGAGACCCAGTACTTC.

This clone was seen more than once but under ten times. V usage is TRBV10-2 and J usage is TRBJ1-5; 9 bases map to TRBD1. The CDR3 extends over 14 amino acids. Germline V CDR1 and CDR2: WSHSY, SAAADI. Trimming took 4 bases from V and 4 from J; bases not matched to a gene: 2. The CDR3 DNA is TGCGCCAGCAGTGGACAGGGGGTTAATCAGCCCCAGCATTTT. Its protein product is CASSGQGVNQPQHF.

This clone was detected only a few times. V is TRBV11-3 and J is TRBJ2-7, with TRBD1 matching 9 bases. In germline, CDR1 is SGHNT, CDR2 YENEEA. CDR3 length: 15 residues. Unmatched junction bases numbered 8, after V lost 5 bases and J lost 3 bases. CDR3 region: CASSGGQGSGYEQYF. The DNA of the CDR3 is TGTGCCAGCAGCGGAGGACAGGGGTCGGGCTACGAGCAGTACTTC.

This chain joins TRBV29-1 and TRBJ1-2; D gene uncertain. Germline assignment: CDR1 SQVTM and CDR2 ANQGSEA. Deletions cut 5 bases from V and 5 bases from J, with 12 bases between. The CDR3 is 12 amino acids. The CDR3 reads CSVRDKVYGYTF. For the CDR3, the DNA is TGCAGCGTTCGTGACAAGGTATATGGCTACACCTTC.

The J gene is TRBJ2-1, the V gene TRBV20-1; 7 bases line up with TRBD2. CDR1 DFQATT and CDR2 SNEGSKA come from the germline V gene (reference sequence). The CDR3 totals 14 residues. The V gene end was trimmed by 3 bases and the J gene end by 5 bases; junction bases not matched to a gene: 7. This CDR3 reads CSASNLAVHNEQFF. DNA for the CDR3: TGCAGTGCTAGTAACCTAGCGGTGCACAATGAGCAGTTCTTC.

This clone was counted a few times. The chain combines TRBV10-1 with TRBJ1-1; D remains ambiguous. V lost 6 bases and J 1 base, leaving 6 bases between the germline ends. Germline CDR1 and CDR2: WNHNN and SYGVQD (reference sequence). This CDR3 spans 12 amino acids. DNA of the CDR3: TGCGCCAGCAGCGTGCGGAACACTGAAGCTTTCTTT. Translation gives CASSVRNTEAFF.

The chain combines TRBV7-9 with TRBJ2-5; D call uncertain. The CDR3 length is 12 residues. V was cut by 4 bases and J by 2 bases, with 5 bases left in between. The germline V gene encodes CDR1 SEHNR and CDR2 FQNEAQ (reference sequence). The CDR3 loop reads CASSSTQETQYF. In DNA form, the CDR3 reads TGTGCCAGCAGCTCAACTCAAGAGACCCAGTACTTC.

To note about this clone: This specimen includes other DNA sequences encoding the same CDR3. The rearrangement links TRBV18 to TRBJ1-3, with 7 nucleotides matching TRBD1. The CDR3 extends over 15 amino acids. Unmatched junction bases numbered 2, after V lost 3 bases and J lost 0 bases. CDR1 is KGHSH, CDR2 LQKENI, per germline. The CDR3 bases are TGTGCCAGCTCACCTGGACAGGTCTCTGGAAACACCATATATTTT. It is translated as CASSPGQVSGNTIYF.

This rearrangement joins TRBV7-2 to TRBJ2-5; D unresolved. The V and J ends lost 4 bases and 2 bases respectively, with 17 bases between them. This CDR3 has 16 residues. The germline V gene has CDR1 SGHTA and CDR2 FQGNSA. The CDR3 here is CASSSTPLRGQETQYF. The CDR3 DNA is TGTGCCAGCAGCTCGACCCCTTTACGCGGACAAGAGACCCAGTACTTC.

On this clone itself: Other DNA sequences within the sample encode an identical CDR3. The rearrangement joins TRBV4-1 to TRBJ2-2; D call uncertain. The CDR3 length is 14 residues. Deletions cut 1 base from V and 3 bases from J, with 6 bases between. In germline, CDR1 is MGHRA, CDR2 YSYEKL. The CDR3 is CASSQVSYTGELFF. The CDR3 DNA follows: TGCGCCAGCAGCCAAGTGTCCTACACCGGGGAGCTGTTTTTT.

The chain links TRBV6-5 to TRBJ1-6; D is possibly TRBD1 (6 bases). The CDR3 length is 14 residues. Per germline, CDR1 MNHEY and CDR2 SVGAGI. V was shortened by 1 base and J by 13 bases, with 14 bases between the two germline ends. This chain's CDR3 is CASSYYRGGGPLHF. CDR3 nucleotide sequence: TGTGCCAGCAGTTACTACCGGGGGGGCGGGCCCCTCCACTTT.

The chain is built from TRBV6-5 and TRBJ1-2, with D perhaps TRBD1 (6 bases). The ends were cut back, 2 bases at V and 4 bases at J, with 11 bases in the middle. CDR1 is MNHEY, CDR2 SVGAGI, per germline. This CDR3 is 14 amino acids long. CDR3 in amino acids: CASSYARGSYGYTF. The CDR3 DNA follows: TGTGCCAGCAGTTACGCAAGGGGGAGCTATGGCTACACCTTC.

CDR3 region: CASSLPGQGANYGYTF. As DNA, the CDR3 is TGTGCCAGCAGTTTACCGGGACAGGGTGCTAACTATGGCTACACCTTC. The chain links TRBV7-8 to TRBJ1-2; 9 nucleotides match TRBD1. Germline V lookup: CDR1 SGHVS, CDR2 FQNEAQ. The CDR3 has 16 amino acids. V shed 6 bases, J shed 0 bases, and the junction held 8 bases outside the gene matches.

DNA of the CDR3: TGTGCCAGCAGCGGACAGGGGGCGTCCTACGAGCAGTACTTC. Translation gives CASSGQGASYEQYF. The V gene is TRBV6-5, the J gene TRBJ2-7; 11 bases match TRBD1. Trimming cost V 6 bases and J 1 base; bases outside gene matches: 2. The CDR3 extends over 14 amino acids. Germline values: CDR1 MNHEY, CDR2 SVGAGI.

The chain has TRBV5-1 and TRBJ2-7; tentatively, D is TRBD2 (5 bases). V was cut by 4 bases and J by 6 bases, with 17 bases left in between. CDR1 SGHRS and CDR2 YFSETQ come from the germline V gene. The CDR3 has 14 amino acids. The CDR3 loop reads CASSPRLAAPEQYF. The CDR3 nucleotides read TGCGCCAGCAGCCCGCGGCTAGCTGCCCCCGAGCAGTACTTC.

This clone has only one observation. The chain links TRBV27 to TRBJ2-2; D uncertain. Per the germline V gene, CDR1 is MNHEY and CDR2 is SMNVEV (reference sequence). Between the trimmed V and J ends, which lost 11 bases and 0 bases, there was a span of 13 bases. The CDR3 has 14 residues. This CDR3 is CAVGRHSNTGELFF. The CDR3 DNA reads as TGTGCCGTTGGCCGACACTCGAACACCGGGGAGCTGTTTTTT.

V and J are TRBV5-1 and TRBJ1-2, with D unresolved. This CDR3 has 15 residues. Per germline, CDR1 SGHRS and CDR2 YFSETQ. Between the trimmed V and J ends, which lost 0 bases and 3 bases, there was a span of 12 bases. CDR3: CASSLATTRDYGYTF. CDR3 bases: TGCGCCAGCAGCTTGGCGACAACGAGAGACTATGGCTACACCTTC.

This clone was recorded once. This sequence joins TRBV27 and TRBJ2-1; TRBD1 agrees at 9 bases. Germline trimming cut 3 bases from V and 7 bases from J; bases unmatched to any gene: 10. Germline assignment: CDR1 MNHEY and CDR2 SMNVEV (reference sequence). The CDR3 length is 16 residues. The CDR3 region is CASSFSPGQGRNEQFF. The CDR3 DNA is TGTGCCAGCAGTTTTTCCCCGGGACAGGGTAGGAATGAGCAGTTCTTC.

V gene TRBV4-2 combines with J gene TRBJ1-2; 8 nucleotides align to TRBD1. The CDR3 covers 18 residues. CDR1 LGHNA and CDR2 YNFKEQ come from the germline V gene. V was pared by 2 bases and J by 3 bases, with 14 bases of the junction left unmatched. The CDR3 nucleotides read TGTGCCAGCAGCCAACGAACAGGGGGAACCACCACGCACTATGGCTACACCTTC. This gives the protein CASSQRTGGTTTHYGYTF.

J is TRBJ2-1 and V is TRBV6-5, with TRBD1 matching 10 bases. This CDR3 has 14 residues. V lost 5 bases, J lost 7 bases, and 5 bases stayed unmatched. The V gene's germline CDR1 is MNHEY and CDR2 SVGAGI. The CDR3: CASSRQGAWNEQFF. CDR3 nucleotides: TGTGCCAGCAGTCGACAGGGGGCCTGGAATGAGCAGTTCTTC.